The rows below give T cell receptor beta chains drawn from one sample of a study of cytomegalovirus exposure and HLA in healthy donors. Profiled with immunoSEQ multiplex PCR; TCRdb holds only in-frame clones, not every one. The data hold approximately 160,000 clones, with approximately 70% observed a single time. The specimen was PBMCs. The receptors were sampled from a woman between 40 and 50 years old in good health and CMV-seropositive. Each CDR3 is given with its conserved first and last residue. D genes are given only for firm matches. The size of a clone is reported for some rows only, either as once, few or many, or as a class for expanded clones.

CDR3 protein	CDR3 DNA	V gene	clone size	D gene	J gene
CAPGTRGGTQYF	TGTGCCCCCGGTACGCGGGGAGGAACCCAGTACTTC	TRBV5-4	.	.	TRBJ2-5
CASSLGTGLYGYTF	TGTGCCAGCAGCTTAGGGACAGGGCTCTATGGCTACACCTTC	TRBV7-9	few	TRBD1	TRBJ1-2
CASSQDLSSYNEQFF	TGTGCCAGCAGCCAAGATTTGAGCTCCTACAATGAGCAGTTCTTC	TRBV4-2	.	.	TRBJ2-1
CASSYGQGELFF	TGTGCCAGCAGCTATGGACAGGGGGAACTGTTTTTT	TRBV7-2	few	TRBD1	TRBJ1-4
CASSLARHKNIQYF	TGTGCCAGCAGCTTGGCGAGGCACAAAAACATTCAGTACTTC	TRBV5-6	.	.	TRBJ2-4
CASSSPTSGTNTGELFF	TGTGCCAGCAGCTCTCCGACTAGCGGGACGAACACCGGGGAGCTGTTTTTT	TRBV11-2	.	TRBD2	TRBJ2-2
CSSSSLGRGYTF	TGTTCCAGCAGTTCCCTTGGGAGAGGCTACACCTTC	TRBV7-9	.	.	TRBJ1-2
CASTVGRGQPQHF	TGTGCCAGCACCGTAGGACGCGGGCAGCCCCAGCATTTT	TRBV6-5	once	.	TRBJ1-5
CASSPHGLNPEAFF	TGTGCCAGCAGCCCCCACGGGTTGAACCCTGAAGCTTTCTTT	TRBV6-6	.	.	TRBJ1-1
CASSSSTGAGNTIYF	TGTGCCAGCAGCTCCTCGACAGGGGCTGGAAACACCATATATTTT	TRBV7-2	.	TRBD1	TRBJ1-3
CASSYSQEGYGYTF	TGTGCCAGCAGTTACTCGCAGGAGGGCTATGGCTACACCTTC	TRBV6-6	.	.	TRBJ1-2
CASSLNEGGYTF	TGCGCCAGCAGCTTGAACGAGGGCGGCTACACCTTC	TRBV5-1	.	.	TRBJ1-2
CASSVVRESTVNEQFF	TGTGCCAGCAGCGTGGTACGGGAGTCAACCGTCAATGAGCAGTTCTTC	TRBV9	.	.	TRBJ2-1
CASSAGLAGGVIADTQYF	TGTGCCAGCAGCGCAGGACTAGCGGGAGGGGTGATCGCAGATACGCAGTATTTT	TRBV7-6	.	TRBD2	TRBJ2-3
CASSSQTGRQPQHF	TGTGCCAGTAGTTCACAGACAGGACGGCAGCCCCAGCATTTT	TRBV19	.	.	TRBJ1-5
CASSLEREVGELFF	TGTGCCAGCAGTCTTGAGCGGGAGGTCGGGGAGCTGTTTTTT	TRBV6-4	.	TRBD2	TRBJ2-2
CVQNTSYEQYF	TGCGTTCAAAACACATCCTACGAGCAGTACTTC	TRBV10-1	few	.	TRBJ2-7
CASSAQEGAGRNTIYF	TGTGCCAGCAGTGCCCAGGAGGGGGCCGGGAGAAACACCATATATTTT	TRBV27	.	TRBD1	TRBJ1-3
CASSPWDRAYEQYF	TGTGCCAGCAGCCCCTGGGACAGGGCGTACGAGCAGTACTTC	TRBV11-2	.	TRBD1	TRBJ2-7
CASSLSGRGKQYF	TGTGCCAGCAGCTTGTCAGGGAGGGGGAAGCAGTACTTC	TRBV5-8	.	.	TRBJ2-7
CASSFILGGTQYF	TGTGCCAGCAGCTTTATCCTGGGAGGAACGCAGTATTTT	TRBV7-3	.	.	TRBJ2-3
CASSQAGRARARAEAFF	TGTGCCAGCAGCCAAGCCGGCAGGGCCAGGGCCAGGGCTGAAGCTTTCTTT	TRBV14	.	.	TRBJ1-1